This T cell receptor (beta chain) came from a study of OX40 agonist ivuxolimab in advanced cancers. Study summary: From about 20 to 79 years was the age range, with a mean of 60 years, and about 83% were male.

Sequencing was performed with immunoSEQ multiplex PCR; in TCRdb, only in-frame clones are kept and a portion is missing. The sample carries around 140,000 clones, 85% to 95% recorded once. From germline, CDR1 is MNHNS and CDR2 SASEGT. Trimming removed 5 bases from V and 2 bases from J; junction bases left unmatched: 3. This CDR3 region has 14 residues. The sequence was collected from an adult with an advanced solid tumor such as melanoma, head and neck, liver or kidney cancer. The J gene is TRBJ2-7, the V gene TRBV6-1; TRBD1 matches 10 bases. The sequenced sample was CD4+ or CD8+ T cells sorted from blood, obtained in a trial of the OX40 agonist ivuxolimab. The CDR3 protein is CASSQGQGTYEQYF. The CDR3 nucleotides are TGTGCCAGCAGTCAGGGACAGGGGACCTACGAGCAGTACTTC.